The rows below give T cell receptor beta chains drawn from one sample of a study of T cells in Graves' hyperthyroidism and ophthalmopathy. Each CDR3 protein gets one entry after TCRdb re-called the multiplex PCR reads with MiXCR. This sample has around 660,000 distinct CDR3 sequences, with about 45% found just once. Sequencing input: peripheral blood or thyroid tissue (not recorded which). These receptors all come from an adult man with Graves' disease, either hyperthyroidism or ophthalmopathy (not recorded which). Both conserved end residues are part of each CDR3. Fields, in order: D gene, J gene, clone size, V gene, CDR3 DNA, CDR3 protein. A D gene is named only where the DNA matches it firmly. Size values are once, few and many counts, or a class for expanded clones, and some rows have none.

>TRBD1|TRBJ1-6|.|TRBV9
TGTGCCAGCAGCGTAGGGGAAGGACAGGGGTTATCACCCCTCCACTTT
CASSVGEGQGLSPLHF
>.|TRBJ1-4|few|TRBV2
TGTGCCAGCAGCAAGACCGTGGATTGGGACCGGGGAAAACTGTTTTTT
CASSKTVDWDRGKLFF
>.|TRBJ2-5|few|TRBV29-1
TGCAGCGTGAAACAAGAGACCCAGTACTTC
CSVKQETQYF
>TRBD1|TRBJ1-6|many|TRBV10-3
TGTGCCATCAGTGAGTCGGGACAGGGTGCAAATTCACCCCTCCACTTT
CAISESGQGANSPLHF
>.|TRBJ1-3|many|TRBV7-8
TGTGCCAGCAGCACCCTGAGGACAACTGGAAACACCATATATTTT
CASSTLRTTGNTIYF
>TRBD1|TRBJ1-2|.|TRBV7-9
TGTGCCAGCAGCCGTGAACAGGGACAGAACTATGGCTACACCTTC
CASSREQGQNYGYTF
>.|TRBJ2-5|few|TRBV7-3
TGTGCCAGCAGCTTATCCAAGGAGGGGACCCAGTACTTC
CASSLSKEGTQYF
>.|TRBJ1-2|.|TRBV29-1
TGCAGCCCAGGGACCAGATTTAATGGCTACACCTTC
CSPGTRFNGYTF
>.|TRBJ2-7|many|TRBV20-1
TGCAGTGCTAGAGTACCAGGGAGGTCCTACGAGCAGTACTTC
CSARVPGRSYEQYF
>.|TRBJ1-1|.|TRBV4-1
TGCGCCAGCAGCCAAGAAACAGGGAGGGTCAGTGAAGCTTTCTTT
CASSQETGRVSEAFF
>TRBD2|TRBJ2-7|.|TRBV5-6
TGTGCCAGCAGCTTGTTGGGGGGGAGCTACGAGCAGTACTTC
CASSLLGGSYEQYF
>TRBD1|TRBJ1-2|once|TRBV29-1
TGCAGTCGACAGGGGTACTATGGCTACACCTTC
CSRQGYYGYTF
>TRBD2|TRBJ2-7|.|TRBV7-2
TGTGCCAGCAGCAAAGCCTCGGGACTAGCTTCCTACGAGCAGTACTTC
CASSKASGLASYEQYF
>.|TRBJ2-7|.|TRBV20-1
TGCAGTGCCCCTTCGGCGTCCTACGAGCAGTACTTC
CSAPSASYEQYF
>TRBD1|TRBJ1-3|many|TRBV10-3
TGTGCCATCAGGACAGGGGCGGCAGGAAACACCATATATTTT
CAIRTGAAGNTIYF
>.|TRBJ2-7|.|TRBV5-1
TGCGCCAGCAGCTTGAGTAGAGGACCCAACTACGAGCAGTACTTC
CASSLSRGPNYEQYF